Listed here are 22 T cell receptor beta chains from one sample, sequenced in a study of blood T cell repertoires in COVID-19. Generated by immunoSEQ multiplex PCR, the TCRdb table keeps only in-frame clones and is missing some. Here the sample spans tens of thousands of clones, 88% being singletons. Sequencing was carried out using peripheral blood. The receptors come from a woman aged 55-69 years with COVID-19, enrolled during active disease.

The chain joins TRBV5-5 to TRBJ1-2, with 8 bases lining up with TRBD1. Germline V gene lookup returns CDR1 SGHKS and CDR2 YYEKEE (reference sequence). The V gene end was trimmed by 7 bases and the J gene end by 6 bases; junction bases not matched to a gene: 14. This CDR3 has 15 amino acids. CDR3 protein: CASGGRQGIYDGYTF. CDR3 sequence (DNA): TGTGCCAGCGGGGGGAGACAGGGGATTTACGATGGCTACACCTTC.

The CDR3 sequence: CASSLTQGKQETQYF. The CDR3 region has the DNA TGTGCCAGCAGTTTGACCCAGGGTAAACAAGAGACCCAGTACTTC. The V and J genes are TRBV5-4 and TRBJ2-5; D is perhaps TRBD1 (5 bases). Germline V CDR1 and CDR2: SGHNT, YYREEE (reference sequence). The CDR3 covers 15 residues. The V end lost 5 bases, the J end lost 2 bases, and 16 bases lay between the germline ends.

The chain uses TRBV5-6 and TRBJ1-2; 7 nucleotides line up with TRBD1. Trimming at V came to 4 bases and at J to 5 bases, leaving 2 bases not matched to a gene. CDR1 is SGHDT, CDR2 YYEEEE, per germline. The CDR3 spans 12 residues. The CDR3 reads CASSMDRYGYTF. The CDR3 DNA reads TGTGCCAGCAGCATGGACAGGTATGGCTACACCTTC.

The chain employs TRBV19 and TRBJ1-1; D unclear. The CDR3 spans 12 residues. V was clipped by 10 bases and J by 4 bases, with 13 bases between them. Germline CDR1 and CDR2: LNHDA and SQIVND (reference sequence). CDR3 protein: CATGEGATEAFF. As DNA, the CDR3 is TGTGCCACCGGTGAGGGTGCCACTGAAGCTTTCTTT.

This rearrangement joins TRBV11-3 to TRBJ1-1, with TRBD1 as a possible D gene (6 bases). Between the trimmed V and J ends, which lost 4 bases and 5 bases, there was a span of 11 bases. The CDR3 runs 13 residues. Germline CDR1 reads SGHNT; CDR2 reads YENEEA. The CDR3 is CASSSGAGTEAFF. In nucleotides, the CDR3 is TGTGCCAGCAGCTCAGGGGCAGGGACTGAAGCTTTCTTT.

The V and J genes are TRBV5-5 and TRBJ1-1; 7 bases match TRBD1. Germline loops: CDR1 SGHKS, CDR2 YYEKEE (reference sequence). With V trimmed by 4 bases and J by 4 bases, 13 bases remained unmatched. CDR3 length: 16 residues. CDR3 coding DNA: TGTGCCAGCAGCCTCCAACAGGGGACGTCGTCCACTGAAGCTTTCTTT. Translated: CASSLQQGTSSTEAFF.

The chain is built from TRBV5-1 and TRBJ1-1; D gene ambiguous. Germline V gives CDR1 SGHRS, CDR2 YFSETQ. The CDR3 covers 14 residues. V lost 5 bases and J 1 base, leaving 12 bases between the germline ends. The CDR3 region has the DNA TGCGCCAGCAGAAACGGGTCCACGAACACTGAAGCTTTCTTT. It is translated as CASRNGSTNTEAFF.

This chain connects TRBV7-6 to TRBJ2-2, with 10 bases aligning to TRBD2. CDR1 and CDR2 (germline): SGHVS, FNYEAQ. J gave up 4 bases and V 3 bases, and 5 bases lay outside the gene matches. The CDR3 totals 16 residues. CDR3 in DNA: TGTGCCAGCAGCTTTACTAGCGGGGATTTCACCGGGGAGCTGTTTTTT. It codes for CASSFTSGDFTGELFF.

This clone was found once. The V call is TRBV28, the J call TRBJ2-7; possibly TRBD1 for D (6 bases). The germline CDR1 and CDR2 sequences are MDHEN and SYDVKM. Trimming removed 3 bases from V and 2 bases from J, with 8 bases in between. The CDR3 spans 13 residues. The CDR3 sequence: CASSLDSPYEQYF. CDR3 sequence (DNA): TGTGCCAGCAGTTTGGACAGCCCCTACGAGCAGTACTTC.

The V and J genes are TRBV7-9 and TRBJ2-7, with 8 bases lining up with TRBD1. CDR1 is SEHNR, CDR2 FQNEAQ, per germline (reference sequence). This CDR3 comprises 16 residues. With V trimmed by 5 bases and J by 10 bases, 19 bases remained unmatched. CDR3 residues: CASSLWGQDLGAEQYF. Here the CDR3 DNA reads TGTGCCAGCAGCCTGTGGGGACAGGACTTGGGGGCAGAACAGTACTTC.

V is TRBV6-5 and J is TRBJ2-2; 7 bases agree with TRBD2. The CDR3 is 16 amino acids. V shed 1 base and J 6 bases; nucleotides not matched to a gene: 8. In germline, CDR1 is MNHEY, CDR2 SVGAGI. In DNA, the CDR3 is TGTGCCAGCAGTTACTTCGGGGGAGGGCCCCCCGGGGAGCTGTTTTTT. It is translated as CASSYFGGGPPGELFF.

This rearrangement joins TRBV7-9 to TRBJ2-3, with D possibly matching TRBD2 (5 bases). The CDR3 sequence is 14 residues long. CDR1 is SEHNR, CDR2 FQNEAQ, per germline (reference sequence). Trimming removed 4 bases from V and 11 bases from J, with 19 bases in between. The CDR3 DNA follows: TGTGCCAGCAGCTCAATAACCCCGTCCCGGGGGCAGTATTTT. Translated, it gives CASSSITPSRGQYF. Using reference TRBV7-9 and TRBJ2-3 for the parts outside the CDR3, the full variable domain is DTGVSQNPRHKITKRGQNVTFRCDPISEHNRLYWYRQTLGQGPEFLTYFQNEAQLEKSRLLSDRFSAERPKGSFSTLEIQRTEQGDSAMYLCASSSITPSRGQYFGPGTRLTVL.

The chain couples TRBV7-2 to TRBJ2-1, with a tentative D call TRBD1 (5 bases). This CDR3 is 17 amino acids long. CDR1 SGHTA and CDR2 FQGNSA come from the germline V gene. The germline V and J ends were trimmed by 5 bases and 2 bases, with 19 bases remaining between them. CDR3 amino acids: CASSPRPGNAPYNEQFF. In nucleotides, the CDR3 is TGTGCCAGCAGCCCCAGACCAGGGAATGCCCCCTACAATGAGCAGTTCTTC.

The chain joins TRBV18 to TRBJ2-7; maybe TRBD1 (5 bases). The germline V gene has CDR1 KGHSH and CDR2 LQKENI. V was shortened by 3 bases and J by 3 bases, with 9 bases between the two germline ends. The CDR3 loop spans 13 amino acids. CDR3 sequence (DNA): TGTGCCAGCTCACCCGACAGCCTCTACGAGCAGTACTTC. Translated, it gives CASSPDSLYEQYF.

CDR3 sequence: CASSLQGAGEAFF. The CDR3 DNA sequence: TGTGCCAGCAGTTTACAGGGTGCTGGTGAAGCTTTCTTT. The V gene is TRBV6-5, the J gene TRBJ1-1, with a tentative D call TRBD1 (6 bases). CDR1 is MNHEY and CDR2 is SVGAGI in the germline V gene. The CDR3 is made up of 13 amino acids. Trimming took 4 bases from V and 7 from J, leaving 13 bases between them.

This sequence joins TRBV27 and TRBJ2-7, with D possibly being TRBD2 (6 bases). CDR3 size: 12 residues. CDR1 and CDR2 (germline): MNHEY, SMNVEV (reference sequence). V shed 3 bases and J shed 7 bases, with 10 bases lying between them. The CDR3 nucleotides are TGTGCCAGCAGTTTCTGGGGGAGGGAGCAGTACTTC. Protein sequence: CASSFWGREQYF.

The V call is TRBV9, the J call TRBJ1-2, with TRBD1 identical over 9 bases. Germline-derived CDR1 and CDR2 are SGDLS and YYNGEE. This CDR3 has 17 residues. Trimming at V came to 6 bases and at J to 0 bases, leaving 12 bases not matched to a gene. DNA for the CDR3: TGTGCCAGCAATCGCGGACAGGGGAACCCTTCTAACTATGGCTACACCTTC. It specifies CASNRGQGNPSNYGYTF.

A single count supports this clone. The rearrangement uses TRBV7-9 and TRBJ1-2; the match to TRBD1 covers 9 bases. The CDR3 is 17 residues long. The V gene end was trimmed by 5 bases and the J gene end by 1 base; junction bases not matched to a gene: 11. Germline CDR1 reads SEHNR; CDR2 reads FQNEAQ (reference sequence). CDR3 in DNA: TGTGCCAGCAGCCCCCCCGGGACAGGGCTGAATAACTATGGCTACACCTTC. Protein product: CASSPPGTGLNNYGYTF.

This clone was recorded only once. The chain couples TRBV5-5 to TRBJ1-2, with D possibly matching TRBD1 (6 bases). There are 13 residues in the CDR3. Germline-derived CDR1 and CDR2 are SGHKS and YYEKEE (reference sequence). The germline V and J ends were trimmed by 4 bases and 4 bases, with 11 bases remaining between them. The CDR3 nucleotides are TGTGCCAGCAGCCCCGGGACATCCTATGGCTACACCTTC. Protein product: CASSPGTSYGYTF.

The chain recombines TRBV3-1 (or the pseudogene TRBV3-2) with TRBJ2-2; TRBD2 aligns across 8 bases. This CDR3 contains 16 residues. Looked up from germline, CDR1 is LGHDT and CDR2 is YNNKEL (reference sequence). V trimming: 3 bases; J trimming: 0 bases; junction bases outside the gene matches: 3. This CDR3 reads CASSHTSGPNTGELFF. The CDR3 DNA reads TGTGCCAGCAGCCATACTAGCGGACCGAACACCGGGGAGCTGTTTTTT.

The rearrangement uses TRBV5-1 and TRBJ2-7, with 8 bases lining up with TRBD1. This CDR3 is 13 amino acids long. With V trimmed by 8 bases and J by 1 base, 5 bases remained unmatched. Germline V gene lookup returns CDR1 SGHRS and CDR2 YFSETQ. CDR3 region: CASGTGNSYEQYF. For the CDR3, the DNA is TGCGCCAGTGGGACAGGAAATTCCTACGAGCAGTACTTC.

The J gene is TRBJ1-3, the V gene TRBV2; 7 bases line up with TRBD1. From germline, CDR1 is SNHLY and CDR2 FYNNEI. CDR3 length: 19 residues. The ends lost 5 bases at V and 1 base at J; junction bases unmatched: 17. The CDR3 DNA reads TGTGCCAGCAGTTCAGACAGGGTACGGGAAGGCGTTTCTGGAAACACCATATATTTT. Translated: CASSSDRVREGVSGNTIYF.